This T cell receptor beta chain appears in the sequencing data of a study of shared clonotypes between healthy human individuals. Overall study: Used for every donor were three CD4 naive, three CD4 memory, two CD8 naive and one CD8 memory plate.

V lost 3 bases and J lost 5; bases outside the gene matches: 6. In germline, CDR1 is LNHDA, CDR2 SQIVND (reference sequence). CDR3 length: 14 residues. Repertoires were generated with immunoSEQ multiplex PCR, while TCRdb's copy carries only in-frame clones and drops some. The sample consists of a few hundred thousand clones, 95% to 98% of them appearing once. J is TRBJ2-7 and V is TRBV19; 8 bases are shared with TRBD1. The receptor was isolated from a woman aged 30 to 39 in good health. Sequencing was done on a sample of naive CD4+ T cells sorted from blood. Stated subset: CD45RA+ positively selected. The CDR3 coding sequence is TGTGCCAGTAGTATGCGGCAGGGGGCGAACGAGCAGTACTTC. This sequence encodes CASSMRQGANEQYF. Full variable domain (remainder filled in from reference TRBV19 and TRBJ2-7): DGGITQSPKYLFRKEGQNVTLSCEQNLNHDAMYWYRQDPGQGLRLIYYSQIVNDFQKGDIAEGYSVSREKKESFPLTVTSAQKNPTAFYLCASSMRQGANEQYFGPGTRLTVT.